This T cell receptor (beta chain) emerged from a study of blood T cell repertoires in COVID-19. TCRdb keeps only in-frame clones here, not all; method: immunoSEQ multiplex PCR. The sample contains tens of thousands of clones, roughly 89% of which appear only once. CDR3 length: 13 amino acids. V trimming: 4 bases; J trimming: 8 bases; junction bases outside the gene matches: 7. Germline values: CDR1 MNHEY, CDR2 SVGAGI. This rearrangement joins TRBV6-5 to TRBJ1-1, with TRBD1 identical over 7 bases. Sequenced material: peripheral blood. The sequence came from a man older than 75 with acute or convalescent COVID-19. The CDR3 bases are TGTGCCAGCAGTTCCACACAGGGGAGGGAAGCTTTCTTT. Translation gives CASSSTQGREAFF.